These 14 T cell receptor beta chains came from one sample sequenced in a study of blood T cell repertoires in COVID-19. Some clones are missing from TCRdb's copy, which holds only in-frame ones; the method was immunoSEQ multiplex PCR. The sample yields about 220,000 clones, roughly 80% seen once. Input material: peripheral blood. The receptor set was obtained from a woman between 65 and 79 years old with acute or convalescent COVID-19.

The chain has TRBV21-1 and TRBJ1-4; the DNA was not compared with TRBD1, the D call given in the table. TRBV21-1 counts as a pseudogene. The CDR3 is 16 residues long. The CDR3 sequence is CASSKSEEGANEKLFF. DNA of the CDR3: TGTGCCAGCAGCAAAAGCGAAGAGGGGGCTAATGAAAAACTGTTTTTT.

The rearrangement links TRBV5-1 to TRBJ1-6, with TRBD1 matching over 8 bases. J gave up 8 bases and V 0 bases, and 7 bases lay outside the gene matches. The CDR3 has 16 amino acids. The germline V gene encodes CDR1 SGHRS and CDR2 YFSETQ. The CDR3 DNA follows: TGCGCCAGCAGCTTGGGGCAGGGGGCAAGATATTCACCCCTCCACTTT. It is translated as CASSLGQGARYSPLHF.

The chain couples TRBV11-2 to TRBJ2-5; possibly TRBD2 for D (7 bases). The CDR3 has 14 amino acids. The ends were cut back, 5 bases at V and 5 bases at J, with 15 bases in the middle. Per germline, CDR1 SGHAT and CDR2 FQNNGV. CDR3 amino acids: CASSRGQGGETQYF. CDR3 nucleotides: TGTGCCAGCAGCCGGGGGCAGGGAGGGGAGACCCAGTACTTC.

Many counts were recorded for this clone. The rearrangement joins TRBV11-2 to TRBJ1-4, with 9 positions matching TRBD1. Germline values: CDR1 SGHAT, CDR2 FQNNGV. J gave up 8 bases and V 1 base, and 5 bases lay outside the gene matches. The CDR3 consists of 15 residues. This CDR3 reads CASSLAGTGHEKLFF. The CDR3 DNA sequence: TGTGCCAGCAGCTTAGCCGGGACAGGGCACGAAAAACTGTTTTTT.

The rearrangement links TRBV14 to TRBJ2-1; TRBD2 matches at 13 bases. Germline CDR1 and CDR2: SGHDN and FVKESK. The CDR3 covers 16 residues. After removal of 1 base from V and 3 bases from J, the junction contained 0 bases not matched to a gene. CDR3 region: CASSQGLAGGYNEQFF. CDR3 bases: TGTGCCAGCAGCCAAGGACTAGCGGGGGGCTACAATGAGCAGTTCTTC.

V gene TRBV3-1 (or the pseudogene TRBV3-2) combines with J gene TRBJ1-6; 11 nucleotides agree with TRBD1. V was pared by 7 bases and J by 10 bases, with 6 bases of the junction left unmatched. This CDR3 contains 14 residues. CDR1 is LGHDT and CDR2 is YNNKEL in the germline V gene (reference sequence). CDR3 DNA sequence: TGTGCCAGCAAATTGGGACAGGGGGGCTCACCCCTCCACTTT. This sequence encodes CASKLGQGGSPLHF.

CDR3 DNA: TGTGCCAGCAGCCGAAGGACAGGGAGAGGTAATGAGCAGTTCTTC. Its translation is CASSRRTGRGNEQFF. This rearrangement joins TRBV6-6 to TRBJ2-1, with 8 nucleotides matching TRBD1. This CDR3 contains 15 residues. The V segment lost 6 bases and the J segment 7 bases; nucleotides outside the gene matches: 11. Germline V gives CDR1 MNHNY, CDR2 SVGAGI (reference sequence).

This clone came up a few times. V is TRBV11-2 and J is TRBJ1-3; D unclear. The CDR3 loop spans 12 amino acids. Trimming took off 2 bases at V and 5 bases at J, with 4 bases between the two ends. CDR1 is SGHAT, CDR2 FQNNGV, per germline. Here the CDR3 DNA reads TGTGCCAGCAGCTTACAGAGAAACACCATATATTTT. This encodes CASSLQRNTIYF.

This clone has a count of ten or more. The rearrangement uses TRBV11-2 and TRBJ2-7; TRBD2 matches at 11 bases. Trimming took 2 bases from V and 6 from J; bases not matched to a gene: 6. CDR3 length: 15 amino acids. Looked up from germline, CDR1 is SGHAT and CDR2 is FQNNGV. CDR3 protein: CASSLIAGGPGEQYF. CDR3 bases: TGTGCCAGCAGCTTAATAGCGGGGGGGCCTGGCGAGCAGTACTTC.

V and J are TRBV10-3 and TRBJ1-5; 7 bases align to TRBD1. J lost 2 bases, V lost 5 bases, and 6 bases had no gene match. Germline lookup yields CDR1 ENHRY and CDR2 SYGVKD. The CDR3 loop spans 15 amino acids. The CDR3 is CAISNRGEGNQPQHF. CDR3 in DNA: TGTGCCATCAGTAACAGGGGAGAGGGCAATCAGCCCCAGCATTTT.

The chain combines TRBV5-1 with TRBJ1-1; D uncertain. Trimming pared 4 bases from V and 5 bases from J, leaving 9 bases between. This CDR3 is built from 12 residues. Germline V gene sequence: CDR1 SGHRS, CDR2 YFSETQ. CDR3 coding DNA: TGCGCCAGCAGCCGTCCGGGGACTGAAGCTTTCTTT. This gives the protein CASSRPGTEAFF.

The V and J genes are TRBV6-6 and TRBJ1-2, with no clear D. There are 12 residues in the CDR3. Germline assignment: CDR1 MNHNY and CDR2 SVGAGI (reference sequence). Trimming removed 2 bases at V and 7 bases at J, with 8 bases between. The CDR3 bases are TGTGCCAGCAGTTACAACTCGGGTGGCTACACCTTC. Encoded protein: CASSYNSGGYTF.

The gene calls are TRBV9 and TRBJ2-5, with 16 bases that match TRBD2. The ends lost 4 bases at V and 2 bases at J; junction bases unmatched: 8. Germline assignment: CDR1 SGDLS and CDR2 YYNGEE. The CDR3 sequence is 18 residues long. CDR3 coding DNA: TGTGCCAGCAGCTTCGGGACTAGCGGGGGGGCCTGGCAAGAGACCCAGTACTTC. It yields the protein CASSFGTSGGAWQETQYF.

This chain connects TRBV27 to TRBJ1-6, with TRBD1 as a possible D gene (5 bases). The CDR3 runs to 15 residues. Germline V CDR1 and CDR2: MNHEY, SMNVEV (reference sequence). The germline V and J ends were trimmed by 3 bases and 8 bases, with 14 bases remaining between them. The chain's CDR3 is CASSLTAYWDSPLHF. The CDR3 DNA is TGTGCCAGCAGTTTGACAGCATATTGGGATTCACCCCTCCACTTT.